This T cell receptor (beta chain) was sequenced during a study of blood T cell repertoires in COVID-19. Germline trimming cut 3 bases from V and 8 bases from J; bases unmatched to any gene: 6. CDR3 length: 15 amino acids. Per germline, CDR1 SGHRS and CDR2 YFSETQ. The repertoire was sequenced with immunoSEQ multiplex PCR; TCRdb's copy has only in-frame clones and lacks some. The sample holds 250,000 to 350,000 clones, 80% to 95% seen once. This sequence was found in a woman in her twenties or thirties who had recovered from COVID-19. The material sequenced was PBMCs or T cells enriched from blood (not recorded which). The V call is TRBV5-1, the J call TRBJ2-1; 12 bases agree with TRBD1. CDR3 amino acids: CASSSGTGGRDEQFF. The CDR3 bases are TGCGCCAGCAGCTCCGGGACAGGGGGCAGAGATGAGCAGTTCTTC.